This T cell receptor (beta chain) was found in a study of blood T cell repertoires in COVID-19 (dated by TCRdb to 2020 to 2022). For context, the study as a whole: The collaborator samples originated in the United States, Italy and Spain and spanned the acute and convalescent phases of COVID-19. The material from the prospective study consisted of cDNA or gDNA derived from T cells, B-cell-depleted T cells, or PBMCs. Subjects who had been exposed to COVID-19, were actively infected with it, or had recovered from it provided the deeply sampled blood TCRbeta repertoires that made up the dataset. A freely available public database, intended as a resource for researchers studying the immune response to SARS-CoV-2, is where the repertoires were released. The samples were drawn from the first 160 participants of the ongoing ImmuneRACE study and from 1,254 subjects provided by 6 global collaborators. The sample metadata nearly always contained a de-identified subject ID, COVID-19 status, age in years and sex. HLA class I and class II types, where available, came from metadata supplied by the sample provider rather than from assay-based typing. What the study reported, not specific to this receptor: The quantity of clinical and demographic metadata differed by source and by participant and was supplied without curation.

Remarks on this clone: Its antigen has not been determined. Within one base of it there is no much larger clone, and no base qualities were kept.

CDR1 SEHNR and CDR2 FQNEAQ were looked up in the germline V gene (reference sequence). The CDR3 sequence holds 19 residues, the cysteine and phenylalanine included. Of all the DNA, just the CDR3 is kept, 57 bases in frame from base 1. Compared with germline, V lacks 0 bases and J lacks 7 bases; bases without a gene match: 12. The immunoSEQ Assay, a bias-controlled multiplex PCR, was used to amplify TCRbeta CDR3 regions from genomic DNA. From the authors' description of their analysis: The number of nucleated cells in each sample was estimated by amplification of reference gene primers within the assay. Sequence reads were collapsed and filtered to measure the absolute abundance of every unique TCRbeta CDR3 rearrangement. For each sample, productive Simpson clonality was calculated by taking the square root of Simpson's diversity index across productive rearrangements. TCRdb carries this immuneACCESS record with in-frame sequences only. Its versions omit some clonotypes, under half of them owing to an unresolved V gene in the studies checked, with the rest unexplained. V and J calls and clone size are those listed in that table; D and trimming were worked out from the DNA. For this sample there are 200,000 to 250,000 clones; 80% appear just once. The ten largest clonotypes hold 9.5% to 15% of the sample.

Collaborating institutions collected whole blood in K2EDTA tubes following their own protocols. For TCRbeta analysis, collaborators shipped samples as frozen whole blood, isolated PBMCs, or DNA extracted from either of those sample types. The chain is assembled from TRBV7-9 and TRBJ2-1; TRBD2 aligns with 13 central bases. The source of this sequence is a human donor in a cohort sampled during active COVID-19. Sequenced: peripheral blood. The DNA sequence is as follows: TGTGCCAGCAGCTTAGCGTCTCGGACTAGCGGGAGTTTAGGTAATGAGCAGTTCTTC. Translated, this gives CASSLASRTSGSLGNEQFF.